The T cell receptor beta chain described here comes from a study of beta chain features in type 1 diabetes. Naive, central memory, regulatory and stem cell-like memory cells within the CD4+ compartment were sorted using CD45RO/CCR7/CD25/CD127/CD95/CD27. Purity above 95% was achieved in all sorted populations. This clone turned up a few times. Investigators reverse transcribed all isolated RNA, so they sequenced expressed TCRB transcripts. TCRdb's copy holds only in-frame clones and misses some; the assay was immunoSEQ multiplex PCR. The sample shows roughly 240,000 clones, roughly 70% of them seen only once. The V end was cut by 7 bases, the J end by 6 bases, with 9 bases between. This CDR3 is built from 11 residues. Germline CDR1 is SEHNR and CDR2 is FQNEAQ (reference sequence).

This TCR was recovered from a man aged 25-45 years in good health. This chain connects TRBV7-9 to TRBJ1-2; D is unresolved. The sequencing input was naive CD4+ T cells from blood. CDR3 bases: TGTGCCAGCAAAAGGGAAAATGGCTACACCTTC. Translated: CASKRENGYTF.